The next 14 T cell receptor beta chains were all read from a single sample in a study of blood T cell repertoires in COVID-19. The table came from immunoSEQ multiplex PCR; TCRdb's copy has only in-frame clones and leaves some out. The sample contains more than 400,000 clones, roughly 87% of which appear only once. Sequencing used PBMCs or T cells enriched from blood (not recorded which). The source is a woman between 18 and 29 years old who had recovered from COVID-19.

This clone has just one count. This sequence joins TRBV7-6 and TRBJ2-3; 8 bases map to TRBD2. Germline-derived CDR1 and CDR2 are SGHVS and FNYEAQ. The CDR3 covers 19 residues. V was clipped by 1 base and J by 2 bases; unmatched bases: 14. The CDR3: CASSLGFVASGSLTDTQYF. CDR3 bases: TGTGCCAGCAGCTTAGGTTTTGTGGCTAGCGGGTCCCTCACAGATACGCAGTATTTT.

The chain joins TRBV10-2 to TRBJ2-5, with 8 nucleotides matching TRBD1. Germline CDR1 WSHSY, CDR2 SAAADI. This CDR3 region has 15 residues. Trimming removed 6 bases from V and 4 bases from J; junction bases left unmatched: 10. The CDR3 DNA reads as TGCGCCAGCAGCCAGGGGGCTAGCGCTAGAGAGACCCAGTACTTC. Its protein product is CASSQGASARETQYF.

The chain employs TRBV2 and TRBJ2-4, with D unclear. The length of the CDR3 is 14 residues. V lost 2 bases and J 8 bases, leaving 13 bases between the germline ends. The germline CDR1 and CDR2 sequences are SNHLY and FYNNEI. The CDR3 nucleotides read TGTGCCAGCAGTGAAACCTATCTTGGAGACATTCAGTACTTC. Protein product: CASSETYLGDIQYF.

The chain couples TRBV10-3 to TRBJ1-1; 11 bases fit TRBD1. Unmatched junction bases numbered 11, after V lost 3 bases and J lost 11 bases. This CDR3 is 15 amino acids long. The germline V gene has CDR1 ENHRY and CDR2 SYGVKD. The CDR3 loop is CAISERPGTGGFAFF. CDR3 nucleotide sequence: TGTGCCATCAGTGAACGTCCCGGGACAGGGGGTTTTGCTTTCTTT.

V is TRBV5-5 and J is TRBJ1-2; D ambiguous. V dropped 0 bases and J dropped 4 bases, with 10 bases sitting between them. The length of the CDR3 is 14 residues. Germline-derived CDR1 and CDR2 are SGHKS and YYEKEE (reference sequence). Written as DNA, the CDR3 is TGTGCCAGCAGCTTGGGGGCAGCCTTCTATGGCTACACCTTC. This translates into CASSLGAAFYGYTF.

J is TRBJ2-5 and V is TRBV9; 12 bases are shared with TRBD1. The ends lost 4 bases at V and 5 bases at J; junction bases unmatched: 6. CDR1 is SGDLS and CDR2 is YYNGEE in the germline V gene. The CDR3 totals 15 residues. CDR3 DNA: TGTGCCAGCAGCCCAGGGACAGGGGGCGGTGAGACCCAGTACTTC. Translated: CASSPGTGGGETQYF.

As concerns this clone: Other DNA sequences from this sample encode an identical CDR3 as well. The chain couples TRBV3-1 (or the pseudogene TRBV3-2) to TRBJ1-5; D gene uncertain. The germline V and J ends were trimmed by 0 bases and 6 bases, with 6 bases remaining between them. Germline-derived CDR1 and CDR2 are LGHDT and YNNKEL (reference sequence). CDR3 length equals 13 residues. The CDR3 spells CASSQDRGQPQHF. The CDR3 nucleotides are TGTGCCAGCAGCCAAGACAGAGGTCAGCCCCAGCATTTT.

This clone showed up just once. Germline is not matched at one junction end, which may reflect a read error. Other DNA sequences in the same sample also yield this CDR3. The chain carries TRBV5-8 and TRBJ2-2; TRBD1 is a possible D gene (6 bases). CDR1 and CDR2 (germline): SGHTS, YDEGEE. The CDR3 sequence is 15 residues long. CDR3: CASSPTGTNTGELFF. DNA of the CDR3: TGTGCTAGCAGCCCAACAGGGACGAACACCGGGGAGCTGTTTTTT.

The rearrangement joins TRBV29-1 to TRBJ2-1; the match to TRBD2 covers 9 bases. The CDR3 extends over 14 amino acids. V dropped 6 bases and J dropped 6; count of bases not matched to a gene: 9. Germline values: CDR1 SQVTM, CDR2 ANQGSEA. The CDR3 loop is CSVRQGSGGNEQFF. The DNA of the CDR3 is TGCAGCGTGAGACAGGGTAGCGGGGGCAATGAGCAGTTCTTC.

J is TRBJ2-1 and V is TRBV4-1; D possibly corresponds to TRBD1 (5 bases). Trimming removed 6 bases from V and 7 bases from J, with 19 bases in between. Germline values: CDR1 MGHRA, CDR2 YSYEKL. The CDR3 totals 15 residues. In DNA form, the CDR3 reads TGCGCCAGCAGATCCTTGGTGGGGCGATTGAATGAGCAGTTCTTC. Translation gives CASRSLVGRLNEQFF.

Written as DNA, the CDR3 is TGTGCCAGCAGCTTGGGTGTAGCGGTAAATGAGCAGTTCTTC. It encodes CASSLGVAVNEQFF. The chain combines TRBV5-6 with TRBJ2-1; D is possibly TRBD2 (6 bases). Trimming stripped 0 bases from V and 7 bases from J, with 11 bases between. Germline lookup yields CDR1 SGHDT and CDR2 YYEEEE. The CDR3 is 14 amino acids.

The chain combines TRBV21-1 with TRBJ1-4. TRBV21-1 is termed a pseudogene. The CDR3 contains 15 residues. The CDR3 nucleotides are TGTGCCAGCAGCCCGCGGGGCAAGGGGTTCGAAAAACTGTTTTTT. It is translated as CASSPRGKGFEKLFF.

On this clone: Other DNA sequences in the sample encode the same CDR3. This chain links TRBV9 with TRBJ2-7, with 11 bases that match TRBD1. V shed 2 bases and J 4 bases; nucleotides not matched to a gene: 5. Germline loops: CDR1 SGDLS, CDR2 YYNGEE. The CDR3 covers 15 residues. CDR3 in amino acids: CASSVGGQGVYEQYF. The CDR3 coding sequence is TGTGCCAGCAGCGTTGGGGGACAGGGGGTATACGAGCAGTACTTC.

This clone came up a few times. The chain couples TRBV19 to TRBJ2-2; no reliable D call. The germline gives CDR1 LNHDA, CDR2 SQIVND (reference sequence). V shed 6 bases and J shed 2 bases, with 7 bases lying between them. This CDR3 has 13 amino acids. The CDR3 reads CASSLPNTGELFF. The CDR3 DNA sequence: TGTGCCAGTAGCCTCCCCAACACCGGGGAGCTGTTTTTT. Variable domain in full (rest from reference TRBV19 and TRBJ2-2): DGGITQSPKYLFRKEGQNVTLSCEQNLNHDAMYWYRQDPGQGLRLIYYSQIVNDFQKGDIAEGYSVSREKKESFPLTVTSAQKNPTAFYLCASSLPNTGELFFGEGSRLTVL.